This TCR beta chain was observed in a study of identical twins. Findings and caveats of the study: Among out-of-frame alpha sequences shared by twins, low generation probability occurred in excess. Abundant beta clonotypes from cord blood bore fewer insertions; memory repertoires lacked this pattern.

cDNA carried unique molecular identifiers, and a universal primer site was added by template switching. MiXCR, applied by TCRdb to the 5' RACE reads, yields one record per CDR3 protein. The data contain roughly 220,000 distinct CDR3 sequences, around 6.5% of them singletons. On this clonotype: As yet, its antigen is unknown.

The CDR3 is 14 amino acids. CDR1 and CDR2 (germline): SGHTA, FQGNSA. Trimming took off 3 bases at V and 3 bases at J, with 10 bases between the two ends. In addition, the sample was reused for a study of T cells expressing NK-cell markers. From that study: Similarly, these clonotypes led the CD3+CD56-NKG2C+ fraction as well in a few donors.

This TCR was sampled from a woman between 18 and 29 years old in good health. Sample: CD8+ T cells sorted from blood. The rearrangement links TRBV7-2 to TRBJ2-3; D is ambiguous. The CDR3 spells CASSFIGQTDTQYF. The CDR3 DNA reads as TGTGCCAGCAGCTTTATCGGTCAAACAGATACGCAGTATTTT.